This T cell receptor (beta chain) appears in the sequencing data of a study of blood T cell repertoires in COVID-19. The overall study: Sites across the United States, Italy and Spain contributed samples from acute and convalescent COVID-19.

The CDR3 runs to 13 residues. Trimming left V 0 bases short and J 8 bases short, with 10 bases between. Germline CDR1 and CDR2: WNHNN and SYGVQD (reference sequence). TCRdb keeps only in-frame clones here, not all; method: immunoSEQ multiplex PCR. The sample consists of tens of thousands of clones, 70% to 85% of them appearing once. This chain links TRBV10-1 with TRBJ1-2; perhaps TRBD1 as D (5 bases). The sequenced material came from peripheral blood. The receptor's source is a woman in her fifties or sixties with acute or convalescent COVID-19. Here the CDR3 DNA reads TGCGCCAGCAGTGAGTCCGCAGGGATAGGCTACACCTTC. It codes for CASSESAGIGYTF.